Sequencing of this TCR beta chain was carried out in a study of long-term antiretroviral therapy in people with HIV. Overall study findings and caveats: Dominance of pre-ART expanded clones persisted, fluctuating and often declining after ART. The study lacked data on ART adherence, viral resistance or therapy changes.

The V and J ends lost 1 base and 0 bases, in that order; junction bases with no gene match: 11. Germline V gives CDR1 MGHRA, CDR2 YSYEKL. The CDR3 runs 19 residues. Remarks on this clone: Its antigen remains unknown.

Version v3.0 of the immunoSEQ assay ran at survey level. TCRdb's copy holds only in-frame clones and misses some; the assay was immunoSEQ multiplex PCR. The top ten clones hold less than 8.5% of a sample with fewer than 25,000 clones, 86% of them seen once. Treatment for all HIV-infected participants took place in the United States. Specimens retained roughly 0.95-11 million cryopreserved PBMC preceding DNA extraction. The rearrangement uses TRBV4-1 and TRBJ1-4; 7 positions match TRBD1. The receptor's source is a woman aged 25 to 45 with HIV. The sequences come from unsorted PBMCs, collected 1.8 years before starting antiretroviral therapy. The CDR3 loop is CASSQAAGGKTATNEKLFF. CDR3 DNA: TGCGCCAGCAGCCAAGCGGCAGGGGGTAAGACAGCAACTAATGAAAAACTGTTTTTT.